A selection of T cell receptor beta chains follows, all from one sample in a study of blood T cell repertoires in COVID-19. The table came from immunoSEQ multiplex PCR; TCRdb's copy has only in-frame clones and leaves some out. The top ten clones hold approximately 4.9% of a sample with about 170,000 clones, 92% of them seen once. Source material: peripheral blood. These receptors came from a man in his thirties or forties with COVID-19, enrolled during active disease. The CDR3 runs from the conserved cysteine through the conserved F or W. Fields, in order: CDR3 length, V gene, D gene, CDR3 protein. A D gene is named only where the DNA matches it firmly.

13 | TRBV12-3/TRBV12-4 | . | CASSFVGTDTQYF
13 | TRBV5-6 | . | CASSLRLSDTQYF
14 | TRBV2 | . | CASSESSSYNEQFF
14 | TRBV24-1 | TRBD2 | CATQGTSGVREQFF
17 | TRBV25-1 | . | CASSEMGSRYSNQPQHF
14 | TRBV7-9 | . | CASSSELNTGELFF
15 | TRBV19 | . | CASSDREASSDTQYF
13 | TRBV12-3/TRBV12-4 | . | CASSAGVGNTIYF
11 | TRBV6-2/TRBV6-3 | . | CASSLGYGYTF
17 | TRBV27 | . | CASSSRDRKSTNEKLFF
14 | TRBV21-1 | . | CASSNRVSLHEQFF
15 | TRBV5-1 | . | CASSLGTPINYGYTF
15 | TRBV28 | TRBD1 | CASSSPWTGQQEAFF
14 | TRBV10-3 | . | CAISELQGTGELFF
14 | TRBV7-9 | . | CASILGGAGNTIYF
17 | TRBV7-2 | . | CASSLVGDRMIYNEQFF
17 | TRBV19 | TRBD1 | CASSPGTVSHPFYGYTF
17 | TRBV19 | . | CASSVAANRARGYGYTF
13 | TRBV29-1 | TRBD1 | CSVGTDSNQPQHF
17 | TRBV18 | TRBD1 | CASSPFIQGVVGTEAFF
14 | TRBV7-2 | TRBD2 | CASSRGGVPGEQYF
12 | TRBV12-3/TRBV12-4 | TRBD1 | CASSDRDRGYTF
15 | TRBV7-2 | . | CASSLGTWSSYEQYF
14 | TRBV7-3 | . | CASSFLDSYDEQFF
17 | TRBV2 | TRBD1 | CASRADRDGTSNQPQHF
15 | TRBV9 | . | CASSVDRGSYNEQFF
16 | TRBV19 | . | CASSKRLARLGNEQFF